These 22 T cell receptor beta chains share one sample of origin, sequenced in a study of blood T cell repertoires in COVID-19. Produced via immunoSEQ multiplex PCR; TCRdb's table is partial and in-frame only. The table has 150,000 or so clones, around 85% seen once. Sequencing used PBMCs or T cells enriched from blood (not recorded which). These receptor sequences come from a man between 50 and 59 years old who had recovered from COVID-19.

This rearrangement joins TRBV7-2 to TRBJ2-2, with 14 bases identical to TRBD2. Germline V gene lookup returns CDR1 SGHTA and CDR2 FQGNSA. The CDR3 is made up of 16 amino acids. Trimming at V came to 4 bases and at J to 4 bases, leaving 2 bases not matched to a gene. Written as DNA, the CDR3 is TGTGCCAGCAGCTCGGGACTAGCGGGGGCCACCGGGGAGCTGTTTTTT. Its protein is CASSSGLAGATGELFF. The whole variable domain, filled in from reference TRBV7-2 and TRBJ2-2, reads GAGVSQSPSNKVTEKGKDVELRCDPISGHTALYWYRQSLGQGLEFLIYFQGNSAPDKSGLPSDRFSAERTGGSVSTLTIQRTQQEDSAVYLCASSSGLAGATGELFFGEGSRLTVL.

The chain employs TRBV24-1 and TRBJ1-2; TRBD1 aligns across 10 bases. The CDR3 runs to 15 residues. Germline V gives CDR1 KGHDR, CDR2 SFDVKD. Losses at the gene ends were 4 bases for V and 5 bases for J; bases not matched to a gene: 6. The CDR3 is CATSEEGQGFYGYTF. CDR3 bases: TGTGCCACCAGTGAGGAGGGACAGGGGTTTTATGGCTACACCTTC.

The chain employs TRBV6-6 and TRBJ2-7; TRBD1 matches 9 bases. The germline CDR1 and CDR2 sequences are MNHNY and SVGAGI (reference sequence). V lost 8 bases and J lost 7; bases outside the gene matches: 6. This CDR3 comprises 12 residues. The CDR3 DNA follows: TGTGCCAGCGTGGACAGGGGTGGGGAGCAGTACTTC. Translating it yields CASVDRGGEQYF.

The chain couples TRBV7-6 to TRBJ2-5, with 7 bases lining up with TRBD1. The junction had 4 bases not matched to a gene; V was cut back by 2 bases and J by 1 base. CDR1 and CDR2 from the germline V gene are SGHVS and FNYEAQ. The CDR3 spans 15 residues. As DNA, the CDR3 is TGTGCCAGCAGCTTACGGACAGGAGCCCAAGAGACCCAGTACTTC. Translated: CASSLRTGAQETQYF.

The V call is TRBV19, the J call TRBJ2-3, with 9 bases aligning to TRBD2. This CDR3 spans 16 amino acids. The V and J ends lost 2 bases and 4 bases, in that order; junction bases with no gene match: 7. The germline gives CDR1 LNHDA, CDR2 SQIVND (reference sequence). CDR3 amino acids: CASSIRSGGTPDTQYF. The CDR3 DNA reads TGTGCCAGTAGTATAAGAAGCGGGGGGACCCCAGATACGCAGTATTTT.

This clone was seen only a few times. The chain carries TRBV6-2 or TRBV6-3 and TRBJ2-1; 10 nucleotides match TRBD2. The ends lost 3 bases at V and 5 bases at J; junction bases unmatched: 10. There are 17 residues in the CDR3. Germline V lookup: CDR1 MNHEY, CDR2 SVGEGT. DNA for the CDR3: TGTGCCAGCAGTTATGAGAGCGGGGGGGCTTTCAACAATGAGCAGTTCTTC. This translates into CASSYESGGAFNNEQFF.

The sample holds a few counts of this clone. The V gene is TRBV4-1, the J gene TRBJ1-1, with TRBD1 identical over 7 bases. With 0 bases clipped from V and 5 bases from J, the junction kept 6 bases outside the gene matches. The CDR3 runs to 15 residues. Germline V lookup: CDR1 MGHRA, CDR2 YSYEKL. The CDR3 reads CASSQDQGGGTEAFF. The CDR3, as DNA: TGCGCCAGCAGCCAAGATCAGGGGGGTGGGACTGAAGCTTTCTTT.

This chain joins TRBV5-6 and TRBJ2-7, with 9 bases matching TRBD1. Germline V gene data show CDR1 as SGHDT and CDR2 as YYEEEE. The CDR3 loop spans 14 amino acids. Germline trimming cut 1 base from V and 5 bases from J; bases unmatched to any gene: 4. The CDR3 is CASSLLQGAHEQYF. DNA of the CDR3: TGTGCCAGCAGCTTGCTACAGGGGGCTCACGAGCAGTACTTC.

This rearrangement joins TRBV6-5 to TRBJ2-5; 9 bases agree with TRBD1. With V trimmed by 6 bases and J by 0 bases, 5 bases remained unmatched. The CDR3 totals 15 residues. Germline CDR1 is MNHEY and CDR2 is SVGAGI. CDR3 nucleotide sequence: TGTGCCAGCAGCTTGGGGACAGGGCACCAAGAGACCCAGTACTTC. Amino acids: CASSLGTGHQETQYF.

This clone has just one count. The V call is TRBV6-2 or TRBV6-3, the J call TRBJ2-2; maybe TRBD1 (6 bases). This CDR3 contains 15 residues. From germline, CDR1 is MNHEY and CDR2 SVGEGT. Trimming took off 0 bases at V and 7 bases at J, with 12 bases between the two ends. The CDR3 bases are TGTGCCAGCAGTTACTCGCCGACAGGTAGCGGGGAGCTGTTTTTT. It encodes CASSYSPTGSGELFF.

The chain combines TRBV19 with TRBJ1-2, with no clear D. The V and J ends lost 0 bases and 2 bases respectively, with 10 bases between them. The CDR3 consists of 15 residues. Germline CDR1 and CDR2: LNHDA and SQIVND (reference sequence). The CDR3 DNA sequence: TGTGCCAGTAGTATAGAAGGAAAACAGAACTATGGCTACACCTTC. Its translation is CASSIEGKQNYGYTF.

V usage is TRBV5-1 and J usage is TRBJ2-1, with TRBD2 as a possible D gene (6 bases). Germline CDR1 is SGHRS and CDR2 is YFSETQ. V lost 1 base to trimming and J lost 4 bases, with 15 bases between them. CDR3 length: 16 amino acids. CDR3: CASSLSRLGRYNEQFF. CDR3 bases: TGCGCCAGCAGCTTGTCACGACTAGGCCGATACAATGAGCAGTTCTTC.

CDR3 sequence: CASSQDGTGRNEKLFF. CDR3 DNA: TGCGCCAGCAGCCAAGATGGGACAGGGAGAAATGAAAAACTGTTTTTT. V usage is TRBV4-3 and J usage is TRBJ1-4; TRBD1 matches at 9 bases. Germline assignment: CDR1 LGHNA and CDR2 YSLEER. After removal of 0 bases from V and 5 bases from J, the junction contained 4 bases not matched to a gene. CDR3 length equals 16 residues.

The chain couples TRBV5-4 to TRBJ2-3; 7 nucleotides agree with TRBD1. CDR3 length equals 14 residues. Germline CDR1 reads SGHNT; CDR2 reads YYREEE (reference sequence). J was trimmed by 4 bases and V by 5 bases; bases with no gene match: 7. The CDR3 protein is CASSGPGGSDTQYF. The CDR3 DNA is TGTGCCAGCAGTGGACCAGGGGGATCAGATACGCAGTATTTT.

The chain employs TRBV30 and TRBJ1-6; 8 bases are a match to TRBD1. The CDR3 extends over 14 amino acids. In germline, CDR1 is GTSNPN, CDR2 SVGIG (reference sequence). The V and J ends lost 1 base and 9 bases, in that order; junction bases with no gene match: 5. This CDR3 is CAWSGTGSASPLHF. CDR3 coding DNA: TGTGCCTGGAGTGGGACAGGGTCGGCTTCACCCCTCCACTTT.

The chain joins TRBV4-1 to TRBJ1-5, with D possibly being TRBD1 (6 bases). Germline V gene lookup returns CDR1 MGHRA and CDR2 YSYEKL. The length of the CDR3 is 16 residues. Trimming removed 0 bases at V and 4 bases at J, with 13 bases between. CDR3 sequence reads: CASSQEVRGKNQPQHF. Written as DNA, the CDR3 is TGCGCCAGCAGCCAAGAGGTCAGGGGAAAGAATCAGCCCCAGCATTTT.

The rearrangement joins TRBV27 to TRBJ2-3; 9 bases map to TRBD2. From germline, CDR1 is MNHEY and CDR2 SMNVEV (reference sequence). V trimming: 1 base; J trimming: 2 bases; junction bases outside the gene matches: 4. CDR3 length: 16 residues. The CDR3 loop reads CASSLLAGAHTDTQYF. CDR3 nucleotides: TGTGCCAGCAGTTTATTAGCGGGGGCGCACACAGATACGCAGTATTTT.

This CDR3 is CASSAGLAGVNEQFF. CDR3 DNA sequence: TGTGCCAGCAGCGCCGGACTAGCGGGGGTCAATGAGCAGTTCTTC. This chain links TRBV9 with TRBJ2-1; 13 bases match TRBD2. This CDR3 comprises 15 residues. Unmatched junction bases numbered 3, after V lost 3 bases and J lost 6 bases. The germline V gene encodes CDR1 SGDLS and CDR2 YYNGEE.

V is TRBV3-1 (or the pseudogene TRBV3-2) and J is TRBJ1-2, with D perhaps matching TRBD1 (6 bases). The CDR3 runs 14 residues. Germline loops: CDR1 LGHDT, CDR2 YNNKEL (reference sequence). V lost 1 base and J 7 bases, leaving 13 bases between the germline ends. The CDR3 sequence: CASSQARGAGGYTF. CDR3 DNA sequence: TGTGCCAGCAGCCAAGCCCGGGGGGCGGGTGGCTACACCTTC.

V gene TRBV19 combines with J gene TRBJ2-7; a possible D gene is TRBD1 (5 bases). CDR3 length: 12 amino acids. Trimming cost V 5 bases and J 2 bases, with 7 bases left between them. The germline V gene encodes CDR1 LNHDA and CDR2 SQIVND (reference sequence). As DNA, the CDR3 is TGTGCCAGTAGTCCAGGGACCTACGAGCAGTACTTC. Amino acid sequence: CASSPGTYEQYF.

This chain joins TRBV5-8 and TRBJ2-3, with D possibly being TRBD2 (6 bases). Trimming pared 1 base from V and 0 bases from J, leaving 6 bases between. The CDR3 loop spans 14 amino acids. Germline V gene lookup returns CDR1 SGHTS and CDR2 YDEGEE. For the CDR3, the DNA is TGTGCCAGCAGCTTGACTAGCAGCACAGATACGCAGTATTTT. This sequence encodes CASSLTSSTDTQYF.

The chain combines TRBV12-3 or TRBV12-4 with TRBJ1-1; D is uncertain. This CDR3 spans 13 amino acids. V lost 1 base and J 5 bases, leaving 8 bases between the germline ends. The CDR3 DNA is TGTGCCAGCAGTTTAGGCCGGTGGACTGAAGCTTTCTTT. Translating gives CASSLGRWTEAFF.